Listed here is a single TCR beta chain. Germline V gene data show CDR1 as SGDLS and CDR2 as YYNGEE. V lost 0 bases to trimming and J lost 0 bases, with 10 bases between them. This CDR3 region has 16 residues. The data originate from a study of blood T cell repertoires in COVID-19. As for the study in general: Italy, Spain and the United States were the sources of the convalescent and acute COVID-19 samples. Sample material is recorded as cDNA or gDNA derived from T cells, B-cell-depleted T cells, or PBMCs.

Original handling: Counts of nucleated cells, estimated from reference gene primer amplification, were obtained. TCRdb's copy holds only in-frame clones and misses some; the assay was immunoSEQ multiplex PCR. The V and J calls and clone size were taken over from that table, and D and trimming were inferred from the DNA. The sample consists of around 53,000 clones, about 86% of them appearing once. V usage is TRBV9 and J usage is TRBJ1-3, with D perhaps TRBD1 (5 bases). Sequencing was carried out using peripheral blood. The receptor was derived from a man aged 50 to 60 with acute or convalescent COVID-19. CDR3 nucleotide sequence: TGTGCCAGCAGCGTAGGTGGGGCAGCCTCTGGAAACACCATATATTTT. Amino acid sequence: CASSVGGAASGNTIYF.